This T cell receptor beta chain was sequenced in a study of blood T cell repertoires in COVID-19. Clones were sequenced by immunoSEQ multiplex PCR, and TCRdb holds only the in-frame ones, with some missing. The sample holds some 100,000 clones, roughly 80% seen once. Sequencing was performed on peripheral blood. The sequence was obtained from a woman aged 70-85 years with acute or convalescent COVID-19.

CDR3 DNA: TGCGCCAGCAGCTTACAGGGGGTTGGCTACGAGCAGTACTTC. Translation: CASSLQGVGYEQYF. This chain joins TRBV5-1 and TRBJ2-7; 8 bases are a match to TRBD1. Germline CDR1 reads SGHRS; CDR2 reads YFSETQ. J gave up 3 bases and V 2 bases, and 4 bases lay outside the gene matches. This CDR3 has 14 residues.